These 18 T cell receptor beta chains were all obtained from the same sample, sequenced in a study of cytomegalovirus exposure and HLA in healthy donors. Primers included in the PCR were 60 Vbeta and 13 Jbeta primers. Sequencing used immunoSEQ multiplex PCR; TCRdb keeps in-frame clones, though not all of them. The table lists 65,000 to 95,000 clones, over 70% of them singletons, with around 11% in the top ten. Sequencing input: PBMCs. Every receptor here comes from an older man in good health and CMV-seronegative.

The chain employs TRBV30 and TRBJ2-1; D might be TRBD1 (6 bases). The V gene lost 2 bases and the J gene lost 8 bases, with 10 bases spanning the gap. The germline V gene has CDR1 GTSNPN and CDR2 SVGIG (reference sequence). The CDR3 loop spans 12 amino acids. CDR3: CAWSPGDHEQFF. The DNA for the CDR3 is TGTGCCTGGAGTCCAGGGGACCATGAGCAGTTCTTC.

CDR3 region: CASSPRSSQGSETQYF. The CDR3 DNA reads as TGTGCCAGCTCACCACGGAGCTCACAGGGTTCCGAGACCCAGTACTTC. The rearrangement uses TRBV18 and TRBJ2-5, with a tentative D call TRBD1 (6 bases). Germline CDR1 KGHSH, CDR2 LQKENI. The CDR3 totals 16 residues. Trimming stripped 1 base from V and 5 bases from J, with 17 bases between.

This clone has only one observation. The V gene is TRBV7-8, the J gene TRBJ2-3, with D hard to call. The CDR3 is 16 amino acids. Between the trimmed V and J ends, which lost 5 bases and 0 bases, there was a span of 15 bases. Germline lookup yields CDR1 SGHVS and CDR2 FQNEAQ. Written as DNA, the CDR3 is TGTGCCAGCAGCCCTCTCGTGGCAGGCAGCACAGATACGCAGTATTTT. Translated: CASSPLVAGSTDTQYF. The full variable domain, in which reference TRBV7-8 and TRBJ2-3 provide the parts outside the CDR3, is GAGVSQSPRYKVAKRGQDVALRCDPISGHVSLFWYQQALGQGPEFLTYFQNEAQLDKSGLPSDRFFAERPEGSVSTLKIQRTQQEDSAVYLCASSPLVAGSTDTQYFGPGTRLTVL.

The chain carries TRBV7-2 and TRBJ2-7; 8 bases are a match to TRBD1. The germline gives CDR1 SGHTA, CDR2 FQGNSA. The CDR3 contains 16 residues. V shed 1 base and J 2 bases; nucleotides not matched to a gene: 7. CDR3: CASSLGRQGRTYEQYF. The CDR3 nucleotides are TGTGCCAGCAGCTTAGGTCGACAGGGGAGGACCTACGAGCAGTACTTC.

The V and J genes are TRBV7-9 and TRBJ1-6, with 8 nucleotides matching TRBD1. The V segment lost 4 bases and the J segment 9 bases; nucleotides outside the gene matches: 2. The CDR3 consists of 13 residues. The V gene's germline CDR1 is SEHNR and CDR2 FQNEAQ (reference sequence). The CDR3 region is CASSSRGLSPLHF. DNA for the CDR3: TGTGCCAGCAGCTCCAGGGGGCTTTCACCCCTCCACTTT.

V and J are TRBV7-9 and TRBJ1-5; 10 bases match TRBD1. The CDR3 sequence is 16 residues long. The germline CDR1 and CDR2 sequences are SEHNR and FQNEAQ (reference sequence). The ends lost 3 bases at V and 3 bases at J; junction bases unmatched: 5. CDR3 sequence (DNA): TGTGCCAGCAGCTTGGGGACAGGGGACATCAATCAGCCCCAGCATTTT. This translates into CASSLGTGDINQPQHF.

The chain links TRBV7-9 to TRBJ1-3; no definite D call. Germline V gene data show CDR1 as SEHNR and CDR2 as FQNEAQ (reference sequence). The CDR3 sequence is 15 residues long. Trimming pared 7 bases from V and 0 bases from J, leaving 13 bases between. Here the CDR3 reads CASNLVGSSGNTIYF. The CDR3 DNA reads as TGTGCCAGCAACCTAGTCGGGAGCTCTGGAAACACCATATATTTT.

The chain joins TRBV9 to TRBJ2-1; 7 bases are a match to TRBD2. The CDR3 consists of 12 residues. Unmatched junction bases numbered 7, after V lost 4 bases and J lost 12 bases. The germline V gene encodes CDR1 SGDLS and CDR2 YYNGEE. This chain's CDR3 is CASSSVSGGQFF. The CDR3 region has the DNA TGTGCCAGCAGCTCCGTTTCGGGAGGGCAGTTCTTC.

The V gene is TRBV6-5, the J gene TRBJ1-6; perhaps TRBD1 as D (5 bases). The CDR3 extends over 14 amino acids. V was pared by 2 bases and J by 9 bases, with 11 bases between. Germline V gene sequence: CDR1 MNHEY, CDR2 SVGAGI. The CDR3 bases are TGTGCCAGCAGTTACCTCCAGGGAGGTTCACCCCTCCACTTT. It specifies CASSYLQGGSPLHF.

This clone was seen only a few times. This CDR3 reads CASSLDSRLSKGNTIYF. The CDR3, as DNA: TGCGCCAGCAGCTTGGATTCTCGCCTTAGCAAGGGAAACACCATATATTTT. The gene calls are TRBV5-1 and TRBJ1-3; D unclear. Per germline, CDR1 SGHRS and CDR2 YFSETQ. Trimming pared 0 bases from V and 4 bases from J, leaving 17 bases between. The CDR3 runs 17 residues.

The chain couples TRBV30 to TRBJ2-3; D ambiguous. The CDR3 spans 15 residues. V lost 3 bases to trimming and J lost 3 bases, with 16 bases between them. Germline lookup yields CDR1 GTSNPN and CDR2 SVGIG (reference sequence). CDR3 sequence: CAWRQRGLFTDTQYF. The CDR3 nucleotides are TGTGCCTGGAGACAAAGAGGCCTATTTACAGATACGCAGTATTTT.

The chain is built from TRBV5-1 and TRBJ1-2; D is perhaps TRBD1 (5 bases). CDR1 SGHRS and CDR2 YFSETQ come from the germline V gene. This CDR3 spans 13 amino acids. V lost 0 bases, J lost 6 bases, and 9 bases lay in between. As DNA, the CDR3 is TGCGCCAGCAGCTTGGGCTCGACAGATGGCTACACCTTC. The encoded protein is CASSLGSTDGYTF.

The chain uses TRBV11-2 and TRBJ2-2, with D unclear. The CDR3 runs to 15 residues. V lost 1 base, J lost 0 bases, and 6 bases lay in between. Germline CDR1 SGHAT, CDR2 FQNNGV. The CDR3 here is CASSLGGANTGELFF. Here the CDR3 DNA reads TGTGCCAGCAGCTTAGGCGGCGCGAACACCGGGGAGCTGTTTTTT.

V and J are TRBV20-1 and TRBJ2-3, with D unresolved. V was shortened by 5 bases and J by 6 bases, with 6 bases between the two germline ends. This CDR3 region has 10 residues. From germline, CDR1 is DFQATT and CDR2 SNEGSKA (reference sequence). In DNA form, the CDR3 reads TGCAGTGCTTTAGAGGATACGCAGTATTTT. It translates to CSALEDTQYF.

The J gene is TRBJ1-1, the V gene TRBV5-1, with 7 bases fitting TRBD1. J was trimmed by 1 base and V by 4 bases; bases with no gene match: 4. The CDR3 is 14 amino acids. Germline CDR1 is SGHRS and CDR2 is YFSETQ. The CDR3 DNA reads TGCGCCAGCAGCCCCGGGACAGAGAACACTGAAGCTTTCTTT. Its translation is CASSPGTENTEAFF.

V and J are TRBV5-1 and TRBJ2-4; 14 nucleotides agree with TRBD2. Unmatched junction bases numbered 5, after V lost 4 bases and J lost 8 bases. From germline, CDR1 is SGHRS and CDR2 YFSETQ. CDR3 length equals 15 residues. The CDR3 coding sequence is TGCGCCAGCAGCCCGGGACTAGCGGGAGCAGACATTCAGTACTTC. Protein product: CASSPGLAGADIQYF.

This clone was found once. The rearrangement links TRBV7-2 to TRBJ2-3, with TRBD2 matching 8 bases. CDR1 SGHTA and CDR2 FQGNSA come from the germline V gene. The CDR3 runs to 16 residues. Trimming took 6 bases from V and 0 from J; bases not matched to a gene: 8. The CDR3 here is CASRRPGTRSTDTQYF. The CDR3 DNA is TGTGCCAGCAGGCGACCCGGGACTAGGAGCACAGATACGCAGTATTTT. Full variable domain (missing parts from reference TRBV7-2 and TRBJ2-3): GAGVSQSPSNKVTEKGKDVELRCDPISGHTALYWYRQSLGQGLEFLIYFQGNSAPDKSGLPSDRFSAERTGGSVSTLTIQRTQQEDSAVYLCASRRPGTRSTDTQYFGPGTRLTVL.

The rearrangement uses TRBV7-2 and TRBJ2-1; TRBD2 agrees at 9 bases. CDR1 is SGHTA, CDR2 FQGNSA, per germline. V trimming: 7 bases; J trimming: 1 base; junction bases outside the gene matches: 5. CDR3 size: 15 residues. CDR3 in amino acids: CASTGGGASYNEQFF. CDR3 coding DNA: TGTGCCAGCACTGGCGGGGGGGCTTCCTACAATGAGCAGTTCTTC.